This TCR beta chain was captured in a study of T cells after yellow fever vaccination. Findings and caveats of the study: Highly abundant clonotypes carried over from the bulk population could end up in FACS-sorted repertoires as contaminants. Researchers report a weaker secondary response that nonetheless peaked faster, day 5 versus 15. Reappearance after the booster was observed for most primary-vaccination clones (about 96% CD4, just over 85% CD8).

Remarks on this clonotype: Its antigen is not identified.

The CDR3 loop spans 16 amino acids. V was cut by 7 bases and J by 0 bases, with 16 bases left in between. CDR1 is MDHEN and CDR2 is SYDVKM in the germline V gene. TCR cDNA was made by 5'RACE template switching, adding a universal primer site and UMIs. One entry per CDR3 protein, called by TCRdb with MiXCR from the 5' RACE reads. The sample shows 400,000 to 450,000 distinct CDR3 sequences, under 20% of them seen only once. The specimen comprised PBMCs, sampled before the yellow fever booster vaccination. This chain connects TRBV28 to TRBJ1-3; a weak D match, TRBD1 (5 bases). This sequence originates from a man younger than 35 who received the YFV17D yellow fever vaccine. In DNA, the CDR3 is TGTGCCAGCACCTCGTTGGGGCCTCTCTCTGGAAACACCATATATTTT. Residues: CASTSLGPLSGNTIYF. The complete variable domain, with remaining parts taken from reference TRBV28 and TRBJ1-3, reads DVKVTQSSRYLVKRTGEKVFLECVQDMDHENMFWYRQDPGLGLRLIYFSYDVKMKEKGDIPEGYSVSREKKERFSLILESASTNQTSMYLCASTSLGPLSGNTIYFGEGSWLTVV.